This T cell receptor beta chain derives from a study of CD8 T cells in ankylosing spondylitis. The study, taken as a whole, reports: CD8+ by phenotype, disease-linked clones were relatively rare in peripheral blood.

Germline CDR1 and CDR2: SGHTA and FQGNSA. CDR3 length: 12 amino acids. Trimming cost V 5 bases and J 9 bases, with 12 bases left between them. Comments on this clonotype: Its specificity is not known.

In TCRdb, the 5' RACE reads were re-called with MiXCR into one record per CDR3 protein. The sample contains approximately 290,000 distinct CDR3 sequences, roughly 20% of which appear only once. The receptor comes from a female donor with ankylosing spondylitis or in good health (not recorded which). The rearrangement links TRBV7-2 to TRBJ2-3; tentative D call: TRBD1 (6 bases). The sample taken for sequencing was blood, either unsorted or a sorted T cell fraction (not recorded which). CDR3 residues: CASSQSRGTQYF. The CDR3, as DNA: TGTGCCAGCAGCCAAAGTAGGGGGACGCAGTATTTT.